What follows are 29 T cell receptor beta chains derived from one specimen sequenced in a study of blood T cell repertoires in COVID-19. Here immunoSEQ multiplex PCR was the method, and the copy in TCRdb shows in-frame clones only, minus some. Among about 24,000 clones listed, approximately 85% were seen once. Material for sequencing was peripheral blood. The receptors derive from a human donor in a cohort sampled during active COVID-19.

Sample share makes this clone medium-sized. V is TRBV6-2 or TRBV6-3 and J is TRBJ1-5; D remains unclear. Germline values: CDR1 MNHEY, CDR2 SVGEGT. The CDR3 has 17 residues. Trimming took off 2 bases at V and 4 bases at J, with 18 bases between the two ends. CDR3 protein: CASSYGDRPTINQPQHF. The CDR3 coding sequence is TGTGCCAGCAGTTACGGCGATCGGCCAACTATTAATCAGCCCCAGCATTTT.

The rearrangement uses TRBV23-1 and TRBJ2-1; possibly TRBD1 for D (5 bases). TRBV23-1 belongs to the ORF category, with a function that is uncertain. The CDR3 covers 12 residues. V was clipped by 6 bases and J by 4 bases, with 7 bases between them. The CDR3 region has the DNA TGCGCCAGCAGCCGACAGTACAATGAGCAGTTCTTC. Amino acid sequence: CASSRQYNEQFF.

The rearrangement links TRBV10-3 to TRBJ2-7; 11 bases are a match to TRBD1. Trimming took 7 bases from V and 6 from J; bases not matched to a gene: 5. Germline-derived CDR1 and CDR2 are ENHRY and SYGVKD. The CDR3 runs to 13 residues. CDR3 sequence (DNA): TGTGCCATCACCGGGACAGGGGGAGGCGAGCAGTACTTC. Its protein is CAITGTGGGEQYF.

The V call is TRBV10-3, the J call TRBJ2-3; 12 nucleotides match TRBD2. The CDR3 runs 14 residues. V was pared by 10 bases and J by 4 bases, with 6 bases of the junction left unmatched. Germline V gene lookup returns CDR1 ENHRY and CDR2 SYGVKD. Here the CDR3 reads CATRLAGVADTQYF. The CDR3 bases are TGTGCCACCCGACTAGCGGGAGTTGCAGATACGCAGTATTTT.

The chain links TRBV28 to TRBJ1-1; the D is unclear. V was cut by 5 bases and J by 0 bases, with 7 bases left in between. Germline V gene sequence: CDR1 MDHEN, CDR2 SYDVKM. The CDR3 contains 13 residues. The CDR3 protein is CASSALVNTEAFF. The DNA of the CDR3 is TGTGCCAGCAGTGCACTAGTGAACACTGAAGCTTTCTTT.

The J gene is TRBJ1-4, the V gene TRBV6-5; no reliable D call. The CDR3 covers 15 residues. CDR1 and CDR2 (germline): MNHEY, SVGAGI. With 2 bases removed from V and 1 base from J, the gap between germline ends came to 8 bases. Here the CDR3 reads CASSYESGTNEKLFF. CDR3 nucleotide sequence: TGTGCCAGCAGTTACGAGTCGGGAACTAATGAAAAACTGTTTTTT.

This rearrangement joins TRBV11-3 to TRBJ2-7; 10 bases are shared with TRBD2. The trim removed 5 bases at V and 6 bases at J, leaving 7 bases unmatched. Germline CDR1 and CDR2: SGHNT and YENEEA. The CDR3 spans 14 residues. The DNA of the CDR3 is TGTGCCAGCAGCCAAGCTAGCGGGAGTGGCGAGCAGTACTTC. Translating it yields CASSQASGSGEQYF.

CDR3 in amino acids: CASRLAVSPQETQYF. For the CDR3, the DNA is TGTGCCAGCAGACTCGCGGTCTCTCCCCAAGAGACCCAGTACTTC. The rearrangement joins TRBV3-1 (or the pseudogene TRBV3-2) to TRBJ2-5; unclear D gene. The V gene lost 6 bases and the J gene lost 1 base, with 15 bases spanning the gap. The germline V gene encodes CDR1 LGHDT and CDR2 YNNKEL (reference sequence). The CDR3 spans 15 residues.

The sample holds a few counts of this clone. The rearrangement links TRBV7-9 to TRBJ1-6; D call uncertain. This CDR3 has 15 residues. Trimming shortened V by 4 bases and J by 6 bases, and 13 bases separated the two germline ends. Per germline, CDR1 SEHNR and CDR2 FQNEAQ (reference sequence). CDR3 loop: CASSWTSRSNSPLHF. The CDR3 nucleotides read TGTGCCAGCAGCTGGACTTCGCGGTCTAATTCACCCCTCCACTTT.

The chain carries TRBV2 and TRBJ2-1, with TRBD2 as a possible D gene (5 bases). The CDR3 has 16 residues. From germline, CDR1 is SNHLY and CDR2 FYNNEI. Trimming cost V 6 bases and J 3 bases, with 18 bases left between them. The CDR3 sequence: CASRRSGFGGYNEQFF. The CDR3 coding sequence is TGTGCCAGCAGAAGATCGGGGTTCGGAGGCTACAATGAGCAGTTCTTC.

This chain uses TRBV11-2 with TRBJ1-1, with D possibly TRBD1 on 6 matching bases. The CDR3 is 16 amino acids. Per the germline V gene, CDR1 is SGHAT and CDR2 is FQNNGV. V lost 2 bases and J lost 4, with 17 bases in between. Written as DNA, the CDR3 is TGTGCCAGCAGCTTACTGAGGGGGACCACGGGCACTGAAGCTTTCTTT. Encoded protein: CASSLLRGTTGTEAFF.

This chain connects TRBV6-2 or TRBV6-3 to TRBJ2-7, with unresolved D. The CDR3 is made up of 16 amino acids. Trimming left V 5 bases short and J 0 bases short, with 17 bases between. Germline loops: CDR1 MNHEY, CDR2 SVGEGT. As DNA, the CDR3 is TGTGCCAGCAGTCAACCACACAGAGTATCCTCCTACGAGCAGTACTTC. Residues: CASSQPHRVSSYEQYF.

The V and J genes are TRBV5-1 and TRBJ2-1; 11 bases are a match to TRBD1. The germline CDR1 and CDR2 sequences are SGHRS and YFSETQ. V lost 5 bases to trimming and J lost 1 base; unmatched junction nucleotides: 5. This CDR3 comprises 16 residues. CDR3 bases: TGCGCCAGCAGTCGGACAGGGGGCGCATCCTACAATGAGCAGTTCTTC. This encodes CASSRTGGASYNEQFF.

This clone was seen a few times. The rearrangement joins TRBV5-5 to TRBJ2-7; TRBD1 matches at 10 bases. With 0 bases clipped from V and 4 bases from J, the junction kept 4 bases outside the gene matches. The CDR3 consists of 15 residues. Germline V gives CDR1 SGHKS, CDR2 YYEKEE (reference sequence). The CDR3 DNA is TGTGCCAGCAGCTTGGCGACAGGGGGCGGGTACGAGCAGTACTTC. Protein sequence: CASSLATGGGYEQYF. Variable domain in full (rest from reference TRBV5-5 and TRBJ2-7): DAGVTQSPTHLIKTRGQQVTLRCSPISGHKSVSWYQQVLGQGPQFIFQYYEKEERGRGNFPDRFSARQFPNYSSELNVNALLLGDSALYLCASSLATGGGYEQYFGPGTRLTVT.

This rearrangement joins TRBV11-2 to TRBJ2-1; 12 bases line up with TRBD2. This CDR3 has 18 amino acids. With V trimmed by 2 bases and J by 6 bases, 11 bases remained unmatched. Germline V lookup: CDR1 SGHAT, CDR2 FQNNGV. CDR3: CASSLIPRGLAGLNEQFF. The CDR3 DNA reads as TGTGCCAGCAGCTTAATCCCCCGAGGACTAGCGGGACTCAATGAGCAGTTCTTC.

The chain links TRBV7-8 to TRBJ2-7; 8 nucleotides match TRBD1. The germline V gene encodes CDR1 SGHVS and CDR2 FQNEAQ. The CDR3 is made up of 13 amino acids. Unmatched junction bases numbered 2, after V lost 1 base and J lost 6 bases. CDR3 bases: TGTGCCAGCAGCTTAGACAGGGGGGCCGAGCAGTACTTC. This encodes CASSLDRGAEQYF.

A remark on this clone: Relative to the germline gene, one junction end is altered; a read error may explain this. DNA for the CDR3: TGTGCCAGCAGGGAAGGGACTGGCCCGATTGAGCAGTTCTTC. Protein product: CASREGTGPIEQFF. The V and J genes are TRBV6-1 and TRBJ2-1; perhaps TRBD2 as D (6 bases). The CDR3 sequence is 14 residues long. Per germline, CDR1 MNHNS and CDR2 SASEGT.

CDR3 nucleotide sequence: TGTGCCAGCAGTCCGGGACAGGGGAGTAACTATGGCTACACCTTC. It translates to CASSPGQGSNYGYTF. The V and J genes are TRBV6-2 or TRBV6-3 and TRBJ1-2, with TRBD1 identical over 10 bases. V shed 5 bases, J shed 1 base, and the junction held 4 bases outside the gene matches. The CDR3 consists of 15 residues. Germline lookup yields CDR1 MNHEY and CDR2 SVGEGT.

CDR3 nucleotides: TGTGCCAGCAGCCTGGGAAACAGGCGAAACTACGAGCAGTACTTC. This sequence encodes CASSLGNRRNYEQYF. The chain is built from TRBV28 and TRBJ2-7; D may be TRBD1 (5 bases). CDR1 and CDR2 from the germline V gene are MDHEN and SYDVKM. The CDR3 sequence is 15 residues long. Trimming pared 6 bases from V and 3 bases from J, leaving 18 bases between.

The chain combines TRBV6-5 with TRBJ1-2; 8 bases are shared with TRBD1. The CDR3 runs 15 residues. J was trimmed by 3 bases and V by 8 bases; bases with no gene match: 11. CDR1 and CDR2 (germline): MNHEY, SVGAGI. Written as DNA, the CDR3 is TGTGCCAGCCTTCCAGGGGGCTCGATTGACTATGGCTACACCTTC. It specifies CASLPGGSIDYGYTF.

The CDR3 protein is CASSQDKTENTEAFF. The CDR3 nucleotides read TGCGCCAGCAGCCAAGATAAAACAGAGAACACTGAAGCTTTCTTT. The rearrangement uses TRBV4-3 and TRBJ1-1, with unresolved D. V was trimmed by 0 bases and J by 1 base, leaving 9 bases between them. Per germline, CDR1 LGHNA and CDR2 YSLEER. The CDR3 length is 15 residues.

This sequence joins TRBV7-3 and TRBJ1-2, with a tentative D call TRBD1 (6 bases). Germline values: CDR1 SGHTA, CDR2 FQGTGA. The V gene lost 5 bases and the J gene lost 8 bases, with 15 bases spanning the gap. This CDR3 has 13 amino acids. CDR3 nucleotides: TGTGCCAGCAGCCCACTACAGGGCCACGGCTACACCTTC. Translation gives CASSPLQGHGYTF.

The chain recombines TRBV6-5 with TRBJ1-2, with TRBD1 matching 8 bases. This CDR3 has 15 residues. The germline CDR1 and CDR2 sequences are MNHEY and SVGAGI. J gave up 6 bases and V 2 bases, and 8 bases lay outside the gene matches. This CDR3 reads CASSYEQGAVDGYTF. The CDR3 region has the DNA TGTGCCAGCAGTTACGAGCAGGGGGCGGTGGATGGCTACACCTTC.

The genes are TRBV7-3 and TRBJ1-1; D gene unclear. The CDR3 extends over 15 amino acids. Trimming stripped 2 bases from V and 0 bases from J, with 10 bases between. Germline CDR1 reads SGHTA; CDR2 reads FQGTGA. CDR3 residues: CASSLGGRMNTEAFF. CDR3 in DNA: TGTGCCAGCAGCTTAGGTGGCAGAATGAACACTGAAGCTTTCTTT.

The chain is built from TRBV9 and TRBJ1-5; perhaps TRBD1 as D (5 bases). The CDR3 runs 14 residues. V lost 2 bases, J lost 7 bases, and 13 bases lay in between. Per the germline V gene, CDR1 is SGDLS and CDR2 is YYNGEE. This CDR3 reads CASSVAGYRQPQHF. CDR3 bases: TGTGCCAGCAGCGTGGCAGGGTACCGACAGCCCCAGCATTTT.

The V and J genes are TRBV6-2 or TRBV6-3 and TRBJ2-1; 16 nucleotides align to TRBD2. Per the germline V gene, CDR1 is MNHEY and CDR2 is SVGEGT. This CDR3 region has 19 residues. Trimming cost V 2 bases and J 2 bases; bases outside gene matches: 6. This CDR3 is CASSYHSGTSGGAYNEQFF. CDR3 coding DNA: TGTGCCAGCAGTTACCACTCCGGGACTAGCGGGGGGGCCTACAATGAGCAGTTCTTC.

CDR3 DNA: TGTGCCAGCACCACCCGCTGGGGCCCGGGCGGGGAGCTGTTTTTT. Residues: CASTTRWGPGGELFF. The chain uses TRBV3-1 (or the pseudogene TRBV3-2) and TRBJ2-2, with D tentatively TRBD1 (5 bases). The CDR3 is 15 amino acids. Trimming cost V 7 bases and J 7 bases, with 19 bases left between them. The germline gives CDR1 LGHDT, CDR2 YNNKEL (reference sequence).

This sequence joins TRBV19 and TRBJ2-1; the D gene is possibly TRBD2 (7 bases). Germline values: CDR1 LNHDA, CDR2 SQIVND (reference sequence). The CDR3 totals 13 residues. The V gene lost 7 bases and the J gene lost 8 bases, with 15 bases spanning the gap. The CDR3 here is CASTGRGAHEQFF. The DNA for the CDR3 is TGTGCCAGTACCGGCCGGGGGGCCCATGAGCAGTTCTTC.

This sequence joins TRBV6-5 and TRBJ2-1; 7 positions agree with TRBD2. In germline, CDR1 is MNHEY, CDR2 SVGAGI. Trimming took 6 bases from V and 2 from J; bases not matched to a gene: 4. There are 14 residues in the CDR3. In DNA, the CDR3 is TGTGCCAGCAGGAGCGGGGTTCCCTACAATGAGCAGTTCTTC. Translation gives CASRSGVPYNEQFF.